This T cell receptor beta chain was found in a study of graft-versus-host responses after intestinal transplantation. Looking at the study overall: The transplants performed in recipients were multivisceral, liver-intestinal, or isolated intestinal. Points from the study as a whole: Among recipient marrow samples, GvH clones were found; some appeared first in ileum or blood.

Assay used: immunoSEQ multiplex PCR; TCRdb lists only in-frame clones, some missing. The table shows under 100,000 clones, with roughly 85% occurring only once. Concerning this clone: Antigen specificity is unknown.

The clonotype comes from a human donor who received an intestinal transplant. The sequenced sample was unstimulated CD4+ T cells sorted from spleen or lymph node cells, obtained before intestinal transplant.

This chain's CDR3 is CASSLLDRHYGYTF. DNA of the CDR3: TGTGCCAGCAGCCTTCTGGACAGACACTATGGCTACACCTTC. V usage is TRBV21-1 and J usage is TRBJ1-2; the table gives TRBD1 as D, unverified against the DNA. TRBV21-1 counts as a pseudogene. The CDR3 sequence is 14 residues long.